The next 11 T cell receptor beta chains were all read from a single sample in a study of cytomegalovirus exposure and HLA in healthy donors. Primers: 60 Vbeta forward and 13 Jbeta reverse. Only in-frame clones appear in the TCRdb table, and some are missing; sequencing was by immunoSEQ multiplex PCR. This table holds around 220,000 clones, 60% to 85% found once. The material sequenced was PBMCs. The origin of the receptors is a man aged 40-55 years in good health and CMV-seronegative.

This chain links TRBV5-1 with TRBJ2-5, with TRBD2 matching 10 bases. The CDR3 sequence is 16 residues long. V shed 4 bases and J 1 base; nucleotides not matched to a gene: 7. Germline V gene lookup returns CDR1 SGHRS and CDR2 YFSETQ. CDR3 DNA sequence: TGCGCCAGCAGCCAGGGCTTAGCGGGGGGCCAAGAGACCCAGTACTTC. It encodes CASSQGLAGGQETQYF.

In its sample, this clone was seen once. This sequence joins TRBV6-1 and TRBJ1-2; the match to TRBD1 covers 7 bases. Germline-derived CDR1 and CDR2 are MNHNS and SASEGT. V was pared by 3 bases and J by 7 bases, with 5 bases of the junction left unmatched. This CDR3 region has 13 residues. As DNA, the CDR3 is TGTGCCAGCAGTGATACACAGGGGTTTGGCTACACCTTC. It is translated as CASSDTQGFGYTF.

The sample holds a few counts of this clone. The chain combines TRBV7-9 with TRBJ1-1; TRBD1 matches at 8 bases. Germline assignment: CDR1 SEHNR and CDR2 FQNEAQ (reference sequence). Germline trimming cut 5 bases from V and 4 bases from J; bases unmatched to any gene: 9. There are 15 residues in the CDR3. CDR3 sequence reads: CASSPPQGAGTEAFF. The CDR3 nucleotides are TGTGCCAGCAGCCCCCCCCAGGGGGCGGGCACTGAAGCTTTCTTT.

The chain combines TRBV6-1 with TRBJ1-5, with TRBD1 identical over 12 bases. The CDR3 sequence is 15 residues long. Unmatched junction bases numbered 5, after V lost 6 bases and J lost 5 bases. CDR1 and CDR2 from the germline V gene are MNHNS and SASEGT. This CDR3 reads CASREGQGAYQPQHF. The CDR3, as DNA: TGTGCCAGCAGGGAGGGACAGGGGGCGTATCAGCCCCAGCATTTT.

This chain joins TRBV5-4 and TRBJ2-3; the D gene is possibly TRBD1 (5 bases). Trimming took 2 bases from V and 6 from J, leaving 10 bases between them. The germline V gene encodes CDR1 SGHNT and CDR2 YYREEE (reference sequence). The CDR3 sequence is 13 residues long. CDR3 residues: CASSFQGTDTQYF. CDR3 in DNA: TGTGCCAGCAGCTTTCAGGGTACCGATACGCAGTATTTT.

The chain couples TRBV10-2 to TRBJ1-6; possible D gene TRBD1, 5 bases. The CDR3 totals 13 residues. Germline loops: CDR1 WSHSY, CDR2 SAAADI. V lost 6 bases, J lost 6 bases, and 9 bases lay in between. CDR3 protein: CASRTGPNSPLHF. The CDR3 region has the DNA TGCGCCAGCAGAACAGGACCTAATTCACCCCTCCACTTT.

The V gene is TRBV5-6, the J gene TRBJ2-2, with TRBD1 identical over 11 bases. Per the germline V gene, CDR1 is SGHDT and CDR2 is YYEEEE. This CDR3 contains 15 residues. V lost 1 base, J lost 5 bases, and 1 base stayed unmatched. CDR3 residues: CASSLRDRGTGELFF. For the CDR3, the DNA is TGTGCCAGCAGCTTGAGGGACAGGGGGACCGGGGAGCTGTTTTTT.

The chain is built from TRBV5-5 and TRBJ2-2, with TRBD1 identical over 8 bases. The CDR3 contains 15 residues. In germline, CDR1 is SGHKS, CDR2 YYEKEE (reference sequence). V dropped 3 bases and J dropped 1; count of bases not matched to a gene: 2. The CDR3 coding sequence is TGTGCCAGCAGCTCCGGGACAGGGAACACCGGGGAGCTGTTTTTT. Protein product: CASSSGTGNTGELFF.

The chain uses TRBV7-9 and TRBJ2-3, with a tentative D call TRBD1 (5 bases). The ends were cut back, 0 bases at V and 2 bases at J, with 15 bases in the middle. Germline CDR1 SEHNR, CDR2 FQNEAQ (reference sequence). The CDR3 spans 17 residues. The CDR3 is CASSLALRQQVTDTQYF. The CDR3 DNA is TGTGCCAGCAGCTTAGCGCTACGACAGCAAGTCACAGATACGCAGTATTTT.

The V call is TRBV4-2, the J call TRBJ1-3, with a possible D match to TRBD1 (6 bases). Trimming took off 3 bases at V and 0 bases at J, with 12 bases between the two ends. This CDR3 comprises 16 residues. In germline, CDR1 is LGHNA, CDR2 YNFKEQ. CDR3 region: CASSHEQGLSGNTIYF. The DNA for the CDR3 is TGTGCCAGCAGCCATGAACAGGGTCTCTCTGGAAACACCATATATTTT.

This clone was seen just once. The J gene is TRBJ2-2, the V gene TRBV4-2; possibly TRBD1 for D (6 bases). Between the trimmed V and J ends, which lost 8 bases and 3 bases, there was a span of 7 bases. Germline values: CDR1 LGHNA, CDR2 YNFKEQ. The length of the CDR3 is 12 residues. CDR3 nucleotides: TGTGCCAGCGCAGGGGACACCGGGGAGCTGTTTTTT. It is translated as CASAGDTGELFF.